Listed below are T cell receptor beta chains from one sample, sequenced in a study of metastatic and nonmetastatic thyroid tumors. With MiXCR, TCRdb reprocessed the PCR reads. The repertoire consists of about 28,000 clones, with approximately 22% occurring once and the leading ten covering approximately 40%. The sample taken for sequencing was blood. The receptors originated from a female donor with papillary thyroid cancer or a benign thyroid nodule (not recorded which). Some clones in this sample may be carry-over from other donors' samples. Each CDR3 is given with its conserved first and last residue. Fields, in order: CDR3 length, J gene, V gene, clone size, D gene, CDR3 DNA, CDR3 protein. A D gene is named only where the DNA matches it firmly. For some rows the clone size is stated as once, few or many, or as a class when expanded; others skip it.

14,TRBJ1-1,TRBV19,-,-,TGTGCCAGTAGTAAAGGACAGAAGGGCACTGAAGCTTTCTTT,CASSKGQKGTEAFF
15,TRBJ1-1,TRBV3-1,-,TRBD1,TGTGCCAGCCGCATGGGGACAGGGGGTCACACTGAAGCTTTCTTT,CASRMGTGGHTEAFF
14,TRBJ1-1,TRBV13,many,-,TGTGCCAGCAGCTTAGGACGGATTAACACTGAAGCTTTCTTT,CASSLGRINTEAFF
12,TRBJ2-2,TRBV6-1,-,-,TGTGCCAGCAATGGCTACACCGGGGAGCTGTTTTTT,CASNGYTGELFF
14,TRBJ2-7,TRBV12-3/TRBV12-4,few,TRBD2,TGTGCCAGCAGTTTAACTAGCGGCCCCTACGAGCAGTACTTC,CASSLTSGPYEQYF
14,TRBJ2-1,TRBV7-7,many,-,TGTGCTAGCAGCAAGATAACTAGGACCAATGAGCAGTTCTTC,CASSKITRTNEQFF
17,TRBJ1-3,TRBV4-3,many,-,TGCGCCAGCAGCCAAGAGTGGACATTATTCTCTGGAAACACCATATATTTT,CASSQEWTLFSGNTIYF
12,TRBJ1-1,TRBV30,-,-,TGTGCCTGGGGCCCCCAGGACACTGAAGCTTTCTTT,CAWGPQDTEAFF
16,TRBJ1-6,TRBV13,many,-,TGTGCCAGCAGCTTAGGGGAAAGCTCCTATAATTCACCCCTCCACTTT,CASSLGESSYNSPLHF
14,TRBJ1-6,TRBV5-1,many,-,TGCGCCAGCACCCCCCGGCCCGGGGAGTCACCCCTCCACTTT,CASTPRPGESPLHF
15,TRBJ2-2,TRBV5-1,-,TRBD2,TGCGCCAGCAGCTTGGGACTAGCGGGAGCCGGGGAGCTGTTTTTT,CASSLGLAGAGELFF
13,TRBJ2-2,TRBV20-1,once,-,TGCAGTGCTAGAAAACCTCATCTCGGGGAGCTGTTTTTT,CSARKPHLGELFF
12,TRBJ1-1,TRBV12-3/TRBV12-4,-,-,TGTGCCAGCAGTTTAGTGAACACTGAAGCTTTCTTT,CASSLVNTEAFF
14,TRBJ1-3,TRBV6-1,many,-,TGTGCCAGCAGCGAGGACTTCTCTGGAAACACCATATATTTT,CASSEDFSGNTIYF